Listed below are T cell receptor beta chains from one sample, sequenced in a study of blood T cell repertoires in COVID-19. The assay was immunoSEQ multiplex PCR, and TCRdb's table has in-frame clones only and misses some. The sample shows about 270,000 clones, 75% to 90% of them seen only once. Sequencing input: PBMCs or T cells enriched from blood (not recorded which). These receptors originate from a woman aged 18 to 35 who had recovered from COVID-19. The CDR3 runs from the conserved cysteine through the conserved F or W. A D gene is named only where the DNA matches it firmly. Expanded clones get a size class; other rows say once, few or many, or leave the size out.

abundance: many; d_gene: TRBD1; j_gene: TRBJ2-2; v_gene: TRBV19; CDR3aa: CASLRPRQGVTGELFF; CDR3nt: TGTGCCAGCCTTCGGCCTAGACAGGGGGTCACCGGGGAGCTGTTTTTT
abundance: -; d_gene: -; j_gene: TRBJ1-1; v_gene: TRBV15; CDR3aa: CATSSRDTVNTEAFF; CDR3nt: TGTGCCACCAGCAGCCGGGACACCGTGAACACTGAAGCTTTCTTT
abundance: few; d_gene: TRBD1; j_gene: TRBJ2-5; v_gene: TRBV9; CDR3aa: CASSAHPGQEIQETQYF; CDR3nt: TGTGCCAGCAGCGCCCACCCGGGACAGGAGATTCAAGAGACCCAGTACTTC
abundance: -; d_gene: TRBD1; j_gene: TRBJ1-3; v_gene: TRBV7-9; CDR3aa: CASSPPAGGQGNTIYF; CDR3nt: TGTGCCAGCAGCCCCCCCGCAGGGGGCCAAGGAAACACCATATATTTT
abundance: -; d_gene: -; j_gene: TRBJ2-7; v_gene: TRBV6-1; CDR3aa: CASSEAGFSEQYF; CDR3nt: TGTGCCAGCAGTGAAGCCGGGTTTTCCGAGCAGTACTTC
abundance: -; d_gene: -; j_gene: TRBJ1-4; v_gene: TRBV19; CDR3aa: CASSIWGMGGEKLFF; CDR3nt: TGTGCCAGTAGTATCTGGGGAATGGGAGGTGAAAAACTGTTTTTT
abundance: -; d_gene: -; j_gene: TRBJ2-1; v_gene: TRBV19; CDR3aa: CASRSIGRDSANWDEQFF; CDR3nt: TGTGCCAGTAGAAGCATCGGCAGGGACTCAGCCAATTGGGATGAGCAGTTCTTC
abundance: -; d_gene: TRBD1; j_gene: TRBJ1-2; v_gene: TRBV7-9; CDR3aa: CASSQLTGAFVNGYTF; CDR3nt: TGTGCCAGCAGTCAGCTAACAGGGGCATTTGTTAATGGCTACACCTTC
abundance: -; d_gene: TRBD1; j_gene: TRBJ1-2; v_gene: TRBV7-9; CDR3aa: CASSSGQGRGYGYTF; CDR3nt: TGTGCCAGCAGCTCGGGACAGGGAAGGGGCTATGGCTACACCTTC
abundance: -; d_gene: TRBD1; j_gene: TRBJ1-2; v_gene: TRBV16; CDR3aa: CASSSGTVYGYTF; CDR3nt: TGTGCCAGCAGCTCCGGGACAGTCTATGGCTACACCTTC
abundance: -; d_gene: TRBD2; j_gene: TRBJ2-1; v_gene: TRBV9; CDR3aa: CASSLGLAVNNEQFF; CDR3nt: TGTGCCAGCAGTCTAGGACTAGCTGTGAACAATGAGCAGTTCTTC
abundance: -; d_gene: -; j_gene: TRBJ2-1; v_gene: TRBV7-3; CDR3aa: CASRSGTRNEQFF; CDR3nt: TGTGCCAGCAGGTCCGGGACTCGGAATGAGCAGTTCTTC
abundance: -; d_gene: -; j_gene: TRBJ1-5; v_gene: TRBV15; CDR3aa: CATSFGASPQPQHF; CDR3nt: TGTGCCACCAGCTTTGGGGCGAGTCCACAGCCCCAGCATTTT
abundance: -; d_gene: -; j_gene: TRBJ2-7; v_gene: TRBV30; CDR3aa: CAWSSQELGEQYF; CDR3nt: TGTGCCTGGAGTTCCCAGGAACTGGGCGAGCAGTACTTC
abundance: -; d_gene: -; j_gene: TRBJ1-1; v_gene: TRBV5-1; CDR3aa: CASRPRANTEAFF; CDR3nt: TGCGCCAGCAGGCCCAGGGCGAACACTGAAGCTTTCTTT
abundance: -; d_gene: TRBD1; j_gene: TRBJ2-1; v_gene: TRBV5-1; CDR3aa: CASSSGTGGAYNEQFF; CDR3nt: TGCGCCAGCAGCTCCGGGACAGGGGGCGCTTACAATGAGCAGTTCTTC
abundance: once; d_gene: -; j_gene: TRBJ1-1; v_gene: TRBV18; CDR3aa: CASSGGGRTEAFF; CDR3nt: TGTGCCAGCTCCGGGGGGGGTCGCACTGAAGCTTTCTTT
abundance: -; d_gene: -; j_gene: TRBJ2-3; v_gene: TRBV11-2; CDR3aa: CASSLDWATDTQYF; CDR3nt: TGTGCCAGCAGCTTAGATTGGGCTACAGATACGCAGTATTTT
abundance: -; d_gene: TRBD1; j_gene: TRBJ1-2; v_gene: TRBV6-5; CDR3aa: CASREGQMSYGYTF; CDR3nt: TGTGCCAGCAGGGAGGGACAGATGAGTTACGGCTACACCTTC
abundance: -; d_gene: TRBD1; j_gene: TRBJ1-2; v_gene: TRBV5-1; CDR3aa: CASSYNTGGVNYGYTF; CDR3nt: TGCGCCAGCAGCTATAATACAGGGGGCGTTAACTATGGCTACACCTTC
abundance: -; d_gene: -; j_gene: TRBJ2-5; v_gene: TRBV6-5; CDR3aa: CASSYVAGETQYF; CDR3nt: TGTGCCAGCAGTTACGTAGCTGGAGAGACCCAGTACTTC
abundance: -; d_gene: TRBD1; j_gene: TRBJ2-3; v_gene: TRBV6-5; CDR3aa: CASSYVGTGATDTQYF; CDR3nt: TGTGCCAGCAGTTATGTAGGGACAGGGGCAACAGATACGCAGTATTTT
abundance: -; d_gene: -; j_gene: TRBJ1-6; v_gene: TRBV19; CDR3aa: CASSWANNSPLHF; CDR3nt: TGTGCCAGTAGTTGGGCCAATAATTCACCCCTCCACTTT
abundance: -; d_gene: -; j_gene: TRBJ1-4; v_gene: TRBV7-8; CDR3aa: CASSLYPRANEKLFF; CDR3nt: TGTGCCAGCAGCTTATACCCCAGGGCTAATGAAAAACTGTTTTTT
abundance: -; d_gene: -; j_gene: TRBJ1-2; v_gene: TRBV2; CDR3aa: CASHPGGDRGYTF; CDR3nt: TGTGCCAGCCACCCGGGAGGGGATAGAGGCTACACCTTC
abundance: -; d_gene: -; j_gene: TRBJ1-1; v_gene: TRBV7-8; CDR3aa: CASSLLGTVTEAFF; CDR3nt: TGTGCCAGCAGCTTATTGGGCACGGTCACTGAAGCTTTCTTT
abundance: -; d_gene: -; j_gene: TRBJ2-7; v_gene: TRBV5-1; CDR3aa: CASSPRREGFYEQYF; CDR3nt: TGCGCCAGCAGCCCCCGGAGGGAAGGTTTCTACGAGCAGTACTTC
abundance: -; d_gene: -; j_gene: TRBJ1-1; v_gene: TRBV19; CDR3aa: CASSIPGNTEAFF; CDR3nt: TGTGCCAGTAGTATTCCGGGGAACACTGAAGCTTTCTTT
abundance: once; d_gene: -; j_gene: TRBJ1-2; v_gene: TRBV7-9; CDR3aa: CASSLGTGLYGYTF; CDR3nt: TGTGCCAGCAGCTTAGGAACAGGGCTCTATGGCTACACCTTC
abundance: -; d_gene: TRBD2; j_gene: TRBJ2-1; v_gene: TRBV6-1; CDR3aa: CASSELGGGAEQFF; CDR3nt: TGTGCCAGCAGTGAATTAGGCGGGGGGGCCGAACAGTTCTTC
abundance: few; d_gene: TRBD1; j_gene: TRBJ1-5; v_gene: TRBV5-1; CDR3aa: CASSLQGNQPQHF; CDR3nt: TGCGCCAGCAGCTTACAGGGGAATCAGCCCCAGCATTTT
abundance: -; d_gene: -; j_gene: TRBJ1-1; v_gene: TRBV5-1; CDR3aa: CASSPDIRTEAFF; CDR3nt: TGCGCCAGCAGCCCGGACATTCGGACTGAAGCTTTCTTT